One and the same sample provided the 26 T cell receptor beta chains below, sequenced in a study of long-term antiretroviral therapy in people with HIV. Runs used v3.0 of the immunoSEQ assay and were done at survey level. The table came from immunoSEQ multiplex PCR; TCRdb's copy has only in-frame clones and leaves some out. The sample includes some 23,000 clones, approximately 80% of them seen just once. The sample consisted of unsorted PBMCs, taken 0.3 years after starting antiretroviral therapy. The receptors here all came from a middle-aged man with HIV.

This clone appeared a single time. The rearrangement uses TRBV7-9 and TRBJ2-7; D is unclear. With 2 bases removed from V and 1 base from J, the gap between germline ends came to 0 bases. The germline gives CDR1 SEHNR, CDR2 FQNEAQ (reference sequence). This CDR3 spans 11 amino acids. CDR3 amino acids: CASSLSYEQYF. DNA for the CDR3: TGTGCCAGCAGCTTATCCTACGAGCAGTACTTC.

CDR3 sequence: CASSIAPSPMGQYF. CDR3 bases: TGTGCCAGTAGTATAGCCCCCTCTCCTATGGGGCAGTATTTT. The chain links TRBV19 to TRBJ2-3; D not certain. This CDR3 spans 14 amino acids. CDR1 is LNHDA and CDR2 is SQIVND in the germline V gene (reference sequence). Trimming removed 1 base from V and 11 bases from J, with 16 bases in between.

The J gene is TRBJ2-1, the V gene TRBV28; D remains ambiguous. The CDR3 consists of 16 residues. Trimming cost V 2 bases and J 0 bases, with 11 bases left between them. Germline CDR1 and CDR2: MDHEN and SYDVKM. The CDR3 reads CASSLPGRSSYNEQFF. The CDR3 nucleotides are TGTGCCAGCAGTTTACCCGGCAGAAGCTCCTACAATGAGCAGTTCTTC.

The rearrangement joins TRBV18 to TRBJ1-2; weak D call: TRBD1 (6 bases). CDR1 KGHSH and CDR2 LQKENI come from the germline V gene. CDR3 length: 19 residues. Trimming took 3 bases from V and 3 from J, leaving 26 bases between them. CDR3 sequence (DNA): TGTGCCAGCTCACCTAGCAAGAGGTCGGAAGGGGGATTGGACTATGGCTACACCTTC. Its protein product is CASSPSKRSEGGLDYGYTF.

V is TRBV6-5 and J is TRBJ1-1; D remains ambiguous. This CDR3 region has 12 residues. Germline-derived CDR1 and CDR2 are MNHEY and SVGAGI. V lost 8 bases and J lost 3, with 10 bases in between. CDR3 nucleotide sequence: TGTGCCAGCTGGGGTCGAGACACTGAAGCTTTCTTT. It encodes CASWGRDTEAFF.

The genes are TRBV7-2 and TRBJ2-3, with TRBD1 matching 9 bases. Trimming took 7 bases from V and 0 from J; bases not matched to a gene: 11. This CDR3 is 17 amino acids long. The V gene's germline CDR1 is SGHTA and CDR2 FQGNSA. The CDR3 DNA sequence: TGTGCCAGCACCCCTGGAATAGGGACAGGGAGCACAGATACGCAGTATTTT. It yields the protein CASTPGIGTGSTDTQYF.

V and J are TRBV30 and TRBJ2-5; D possibly corresponds to TRBD1 (5 bases). The CDR3 totals 15 residues. The V gene's germline CDR1 is GTSNPN and CDR2 SVGIG (reference sequence). V lost 4 bases and J lost 4, with 19 bases in between. CDR3 amino acids: CAWTAIRKDRETQYF. The CDR3 nucleotides are TGTGCCTGGACCGCGATACGGAAAGACAGAGAGACCCAGTACTTC.

The chain couples TRBV7-9 to TRBJ2-3; D remains unclear. The V gene lost 8 bases and the J gene lost 2 bases, with 8 bases spanning the gap. Germline lookup yields CDR1 SEHNR and CDR2 FQNEAQ (reference sequence). The CDR3 consists of 12 residues. The CDR3 region has the DNA TGTGCCAGCCTCGCGTCCACAGATACGCAGTATTTT. Translation gives CASLASTDTQYF.

The chain couples TRBV19 to TRBJ2-6; D is unresolved. Trimming shortened V by 8 bases and J by 0 bases, and 11 bases separated the two germline ends. The CDR3 runs 15 residues. The V gene's germline CDR1 is LNHDA and CDR2 SQIVND (reference sequence). In DNA form, the CDR3 reads TGTGCCAGTTGCCAAGCCGGCTCTGGGGCCAACGTCCTGACTTTC. Translation gives CASCQAGSGANVLTF. Combining the CDR3 with reference TRBV19 and TRBJ2-6 gives the whole variable domain DGGITQSPKYLFRKEGQNVTLSCEQNLNHDAMYWYRQDPGQGLRLIYYSQIVNDFQKGDIAEGYSVSREKKESFPLTVTSAQKNPTAFYLCASCQAGSGANVLTFGAGSRLTVL.

The gene calls are TRBV5-1 and TRBJ1-4, with 8 bases lining up with TRBD1. V gave up 2 bases and J gave up 4 bases; unmatched junction bases: 1. Germline V gene data show CDR1 as SGHRS and CDR2 as YFSETQ. This CDR3 is 14 amino acids long. The CDR3: CASSLDRGNEKLFF. The CDR3 DNA follows: TGCGCCAGCAGCTTAGACAGGGGTAATGAAAAACTGTTTTTT.

The V and J genes are TRBV6-5 and TRBJ1-1; unclear D gene. There are 16 residues in the CDR3. Trimming removed 3 bases at V and 1 base at J, with 15 bases between. Per germline, CDR1 MNHEY and CDR2 SVGAGI. CDR3 region: CASSYSETDPNTEAFF. The DNA for the CDR3 is TGTGCCAGCAGTTATAGTGAAACCGATCCGAACACTGAAGCTTTCTTT.

This clone was seen a few times. The chain is built from TRBV27 and TRBJ2-7; D may be TRBD1 (6 bases). The CDR3 sequence is 13 residues long. Germline V gene lookup returns CDR1 MNHEY and CDR2 SMNVEV (reference sequence). V was clipped by 10 bases and J by 7 bases, with 20 bases between them. The CDR3 region has the DNA TGTGCCACCCAAAGAACAGGGAATCGGGAGCAGTACTTC. It is translated as CATQRTGNREQYF.

The rearrangement uses TRBV10-3 and TRBJ2-6, with D perhaps TRBD1 (6 bases). V dropped 4 bases and J dropped 0 bases, with 10 bases sitting between them. The CDR3 sequence is 16 residues long. Germline CDR1 ENHRY, CDR2 SYGVKD. This CDR3 reads CAISGGQTSGANVLTF. The CDR3, as DNA: TGTGCCATCAGTGGGGGACAAACCTCTGGGGCCAACGTCCTGACTTTC.

The CDR3 coding sequence is TGTGCCAGTAGTATAGCGACCTTCGGGGGCTCTGGGGCCAACGTCCTGACTTTC. It yields the protein CASSIATFGGSGANVLTF. The chain recombines TRBV19 with TRBJ2-6; D is perhaps TRBD2 (6 bases). Per the germline V gene, CDR1 is LNHDA and CDR2 is SQIVND (reference sequence). V dropped 1 base and J dropped 0 bases, with 13 bases sitting between them. The CDR3 covers 18 residues.

The rearrangement uses TRBV19 and TRBJ2-7; 11 bases are shared with TRBD2. The CDR3 runs 15 residues. J gave up 1 base and V 3 bases, and 2 bases lay outside the gene matches. Looked up from germline, CDR1 is LNHDA and CDR2 is SQIVND (reference sequence). CDR3 protein: CASSISSGGSYEQYF. The CDR3 DNA sequence: TGTGCCAGTAGTATCTCTAGCGGGGGGTCCTACGAGCAGTACTTC.

The gene calls are TRBV7-8 and TRBJ2-7, with D unresolved. CDR1 and CDR2 from the germline V gene are SGHVS and FQNEAQ. Trimming took 1 base from V and 3 from J, leaving 10 bases between them. The CDR3 extends over 14 amino acids. The CDR3 DNA reads as TGTGCCAGCAGCTTAGGGCAGGCTCTCTACGAGCAGTACTTC. As protein: CASSLGQALYEQYF.

This clone was picked up a small number of times. This rearrangement joins TRBV4-1 to TRBJ2-7, with TRBD1 matching 8 bases. The CDR3 has 15 amino acids. CDR1 is MGHRA, CDR2 YSYEKL, per germline. V shed 4 bases and J 4 bases; nucleotides not matched to a gene: 9. The CDR3: CASSRDGQGSYEQYF. DNA for the CDR3: TGCGCCAGCAGCCGAGACGGACAGGGAAGTTACGAGCAGTACTTC.

The chain links TRBV7-8 to TRBJ1-2; possibly TRBD1 for D (5 bases). Germline lookup yields CDR1 SGHVS and CDR2 FQNEAQ. This CDR3 region has 14 residues. Trimming took off 2 bases at V and 5 bases at J, with 12 bases between the two ends. The CDR3 is CASSLPGRDYGYTF. The CDR3 nucleotides read TGTGCCAGCAGCTTACCGGGACGGGATTATGGCTACACCTTC.

V gene TRBV5-1 combines with J gene TRBJ2-5; D gene ambiguous. CDR3 size: 12 residues. The V end lost 0 bases, the J end lost 5 bases, and 5 bases lay between the germline ends. Germline-derived CDR1 and CDR2 are SGHRS and YFSETQ. CDR3 loop: CASSLVTETQYF. The CDR3 DNA sequence: TGCGCCAGCAGCTTGGTAACCGAGACCCAGTACTTC.

The chain links TRBV7-3 to TRBJ1-6; D possibly corresponds to TRBD1 (5 bases). The length of the CDR3 is 16 residues. V lost 2 bases, J lost 9 bases, and 17 bases lay in between. Germline V gives CDR1 SGHTA, CDR2 FQGTGA. In DNA, the CDR3 is TGTGCCAGCAGCTTACGGGCGGGGGAATGGGGTTCACCCCTCCACTTT. Translated, it gives CASSLRAGEWGSPLHF.

The chain joins TRBV7-2 to TRBJ2-7; D might be TRBD1 or TRBD2, each matching 5 bases. Trimming stripped 5 bases from V and 7 bases from J, with 15 bases between. This CDR3 region has 13 residues. Germline V gene sequence: CDR1 SGHTA, CDR2 FQGNSA. The CDR3 spells CASSALGTGEQYF. CDR3 sequence (DNA): TGTGCCAGCAGCGCACTGGGGACCGGGGAGCAGTACTTC. The full variable domain, its missing parts supplied by reference TRBV7-2 and TRBJ2-7, is GAGVSQSPSNKVTEKGKDVELRCDPISGHTALYWYRQSLGQGLEFLIYFQGNSAPDKSGLPSDRFSAERTGGSVSTLTIQRTQQEDSAVYLCASSALGTGEQYFGPGTRLTVT.

The CDR3 nucleotides are TGTGCCATCAGTCAGACCCTTACCTACGAGCAGTACTTC. Its translation is CAISQTLTYEQYF. This chain links TRBV10-3 with TRBJ2-7; D gene unclear. The CDR3 contains 13 residues. Germline V gene sequence: CDR1 ENHRY, CDR2 SYGVKD. V was pared by 5 bases and J by 2 bases, with 10 bases between.

V is TRBV19 and J is TRBJ2-5; 7 bases match TRBD2. The CDR3 sequence is 13 residues long. The V gene's germline CDR1 is LNHDA and CDR2 SQIVND (reference sequence). The trim removed 8 bases at V and 6 bases at J, leaving 9 bases unmatched. The CDR3: CASRPAGIQTQYF. The CDR3 nucleotides are TGTGCCAGTCGACCAGCGGGGATTCAGACCCAGTACTTC.

This chain uses TRBV18 with TRBJ2-5, with 9 bases fitting TRBD1. There are 15 residues in the CDR3. V was clipped by 0 bases and J by 2 bases; unmatched bases: 1. Germline V gene data show CDR1 as KGHSH and CDR2 as LQKENI. In nucleotides, the CDR3 is TGTGCCAGCTCACCACCGGGGACAGGGCAAGAGACCCAGTACTTC. Its protein is CASSPPGTGQETQYF. Variable domain in full (rest from reference TRBV18 and TRBJ2-5): NAGVMQNPRHLVRRRGQEARLRCSPMKGHSHVYWYRQLPEEGLKFMVYLQKENIIDESGMPKERFSAEFPKEGPSILRIQQVVRGDSAAYFCASSPPGTGQETQYFGPGTRLLVL.

The chain employs TRBV7-9 and TRBJ2-1, with 11 bases fitting TRBD2. This CDR3 is built from 15 residues. Germline V gene data show CDR1 as SEHNR and CDR2 as FQNEAQ (reference sequence). V lost 3 bases, J lost 9 bases, and 7 bases stayed unmatched. The CDR3 bases are TGTGCCAGCAGCTTTTTTAGCGGGAGGGCCCCTGAGCAGTTCTTC. Translating it yields CASSFFSGRAPEQFF.

V usage is TRBV19 and J usage is TRBJ2-3, with TRBD2 matching over 12 bases. Germline V gene lookup returns CDR1 LNHDA and CDR2 SQIVND (reference sequence). CDR3 length: 14 amino acids. V dropped 2 bases and J dropped 6; count of bases not matched to a gene: 0. In DNA, the CDR3 is TGTGCCAGTAGTATAACTAGCGGGGGGGATACGCAGTATTTT. This codes for CASSITSGGDTQYF.